The entry that follows covers one T cell receptor (beta chain) sequence. The antigen it recognizes is unknown. No per-base quality is available; no much larger clone lies one base away. The data are from a study of blood T cell repertoires in COVID-19 (dated by TCRdb to about 2020). Regarding the complete study: Collaborator samples came from the United States, Italy and Spain and covered acute and convalescent phases of COVID-19. A de-identified subject ID, COVID-19 status, age in years and sex were almost always included in the sample metadata. The samples were drawn from two sources: the first 160 participants of the ongoing ImmuneRACE study, and 950 to 1,500 subjects contributed by 6 global collaborators. Deeply sampled blood TCRbeta repertoires from subjects exposed to, actively infected with, or recovered from COVID-19 were included in the dataset. A freely available public database, intended as a resource for researchers studying the immune response to SARS-CoV-2, is where the repertoires were released. The prospective study material was composed of cDNA or gDNA derived from T cells, B-cell-depleted T cells, or PBMCs. Where available, HLA class I and class II types were taken from metadata supplied by the sample provider and were not determined by assay-based typing.

TCRbeta CDR3 regions were amplified from genomic DNA using the immunoSEQ Assay, a bias-controlled multiplex PCR. Under the source paper's analysis protocol: The number of nucleated cells in each sample was estimated from the amplification of reference gene primers within the assay. To quantify the absolute abundance of each unique TCRbeta CDR3 rearrangement, sequence reads were collapsed and filtered. For each sample, productive Simpson clonality was calculated as the square root of Simpson's diversity index over productive rearrangements. TCRdb provides this immuneACCESS table in a form limited to in-frame rearrangements. Some clones are lacking; in checked studies, under half of them reflect an unresolved V gene, and why the rest are absent is not known. V and J calls and clone size are copied from that table; D and trimming were computed from the DNA. In all, the sample holds about 110,000 clones, and 76% of those were seen once. The ten most abundant clones make up roughly 6.2% of the sample.

One collaborating source in Seattle enrolled patients during active infection and followed them longitudinally through the course of disease. Each collaborating institution followed its own protocols to collect whole blood in K2EDTA tubes. Collaborator samples were shipped for TCRbeta analysis as frozen whole blood, isolated PBMCs, or DNA extracted from either sample type. The CDR1 and CDR2 encoded by the germline V gene are MNHEY and SVGEGT. The CDR3 numbers 13 residues from cysteine through phenylalanine. The CDR3 DNA has 39 bases and is translated from base 1. V loses 5 bases at its end and J loses 4 bases; junction bases beyond the gene matches: 3. General study outcomes and caveats: How much clinical and demographic metadata was included differed by source and by participant, and the metadata was provided uncurated.

Recombination linked TRBV6-2 or TRBV6-3 to TRBJ1-2, with 8 central nucleotides matching TRBD1. This receptor was identified in a man at least 80 years old with COVID-19, enrolled during active disease. Sequenced: peripheral blood. The DNA is as follows: TGTGCCAGCAGTCCCGGGACAGGCTATGGCTACACCTTC. It is translated as CASSPGTGYGYTF.